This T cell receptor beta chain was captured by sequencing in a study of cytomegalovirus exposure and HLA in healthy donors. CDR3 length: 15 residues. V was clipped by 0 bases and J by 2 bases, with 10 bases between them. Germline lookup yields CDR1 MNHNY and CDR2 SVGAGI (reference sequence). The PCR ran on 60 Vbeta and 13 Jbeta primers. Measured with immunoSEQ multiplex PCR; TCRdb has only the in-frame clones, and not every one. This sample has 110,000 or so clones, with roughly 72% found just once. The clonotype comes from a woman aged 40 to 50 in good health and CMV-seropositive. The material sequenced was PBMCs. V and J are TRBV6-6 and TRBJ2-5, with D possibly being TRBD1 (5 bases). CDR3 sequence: CASSYSQGGQETQYF. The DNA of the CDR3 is TGTGCCAGCAGTTACTCGCAGGGTGGACAAGAGACCCAGTACTTC.